This TCR beta chain was identified in a study of blood T cell repertoires in COVID-19. Background on the study: Sources were T cells, B-cell-depleted T cells, or PBMCs; the material itself was cDNA or gDNA.

Libraries were prepared by immunoSEQ multiplex PCR; TCRdb keeps only in-frame clonotypes and omits some of them. The sample has nearly 100,000 clones; roughly 83% are singletons. The sequence derives from a woman aged 55-70 years with acute or convalescent COVID-19. Source material: peripheral blood.

The CDR3 sequence: CASSEFGTYNEQFF. In DNA, the CDR3 is TGCGCCAGCAGTGAGTTCGGGACCTACAATGAGCAGTTCTTC. The rearrangement joins TRBV10-1 to TRBJ2-1; tentatively, D is TRBD2 (5 bases). Trimming pared 1 base from V and 2 bases from J, leaving 6 bases between. Germline CDR1 is WNHNN and CDR2 is SYGVQD (reference sequence). The CDR3 extends over 14 amino acids.